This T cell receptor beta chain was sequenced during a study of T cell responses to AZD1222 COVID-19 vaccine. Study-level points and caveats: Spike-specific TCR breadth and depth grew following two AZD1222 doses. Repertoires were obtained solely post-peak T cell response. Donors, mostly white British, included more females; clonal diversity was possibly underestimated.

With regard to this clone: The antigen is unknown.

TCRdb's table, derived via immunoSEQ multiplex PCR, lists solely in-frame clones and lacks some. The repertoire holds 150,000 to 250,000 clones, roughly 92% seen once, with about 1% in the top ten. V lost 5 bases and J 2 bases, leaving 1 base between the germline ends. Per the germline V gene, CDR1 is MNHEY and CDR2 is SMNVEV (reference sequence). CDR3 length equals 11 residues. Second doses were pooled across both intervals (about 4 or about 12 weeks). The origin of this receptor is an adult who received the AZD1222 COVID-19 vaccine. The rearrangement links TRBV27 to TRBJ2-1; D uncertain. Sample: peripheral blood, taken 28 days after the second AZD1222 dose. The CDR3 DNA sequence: TGTGCCAGCAGTGCCTACAATGAGCAGTTCTTC. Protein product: CASSAYNEQFF.